Presented here are 25 T cell receptor beta chains from one specimen sequenced in a study of technical replicates of blood from a few donors. The data were produced by immunoSEQ multiplex PCR, yet TCRdb's version contains in-frame clones alone and is incomplete. Of about 66,000 clones in the sample, around 89% were seen once. The sample consisted of PBMCs. The receptors originated from a human donor in good health. Some clones in this sample may be carry-over from other donors' samples.

The chain links TRBV18 to TRBJ2-1; D is perhaps TRBD2 (6 bases). Trimming left V 10 bases short and J 1 base short, with 17 bases between. CDR3 length: 15 residues. In germline, CDR1 is KGHSH, CDR2 LQKENI. CDR3 residues: CATTHGRDSYNEQFF. The CDR3 DNA reads TGTGCCACCACTCACGGGCGGGATTCCTACAATGAGCAGTTCTTC.

With regard to this clone: The same CDR3 also results from other DNA sequences found in this sample. The rearrangement joins TRBV19 to TRBJ2-7, with 7 bases identical to TRBD1. The germline gives CDR1 LNHDA, CDR2 SQIVND (reference sequence). V trimming: 6 bases; J trimming: 2 bases; junction bases outside the gene matches: 4. The CDR3 has 13 residues. This chain's CDR3 is CASSNTGAYEQYF. The CDR3 coding sequence is TGTGCCAGTAGCAATACAGGGGCCTACGAGCAGTACTTC.

The chain carries TRBV19 and TRBJ1-1; maybe TRBD1 (6 bases). V lost 9 bases, J lost 10 bases, and 18 bases lay in between. This CDR3 has 12 residues. Germline values: CDR1 LNHDA, CDR2 SQIVND (reference sequence). CDR3 bases: TGTGCCAGCCAAAGACAGGATCAGGCAGCTTTCTTT. This encodes CASQRQDQAAFF.

This chain joins TRBV2 and TRBJ2-7; the D gene is possibly TRBD2 (6 bases). This CDR3 contains 14 residues. Germline values: CDR1 SNHLY, CDR2 FYNNEI. V was trimmed by 3 bases and J by 7 bases, leaving 16 bases between them. CDR3 DNA: TGTGCCAGCAGTGACCTAGCGTGGTTGGGAGAGCAGTACTTC. Translating it yields CASSDLAWLGEQYF.

The chain uses TRBV6-6 and TRBJ2-7; TRBD1 aligns across 8 bases. The germline CDR1 and CDR2 sequences are MNHNY and SVGAGI (reference sequence). CDR3 length: 14 residues. V was pared by 6 bases and J by 1 base, with 5 bases of the junction left unmatched. CDR3 amino acids: CASRADRGSYEQYF. DNA of the CDR3: TGTGCCAGCAGAGCCGACAGGGGTTCCTACGAGCAGTACTTC.

This clone was counted at least ten times. The chain links TRBV5-1 to TRBJ2-7; D possibly corresponds to TRBD2 (6 bases). Germline CDR1 and CDR2: SGHRS and YFSETQ. This CDR3 region has 14 residues. The V and J ends lost 0 bases and 3 bases respectively, with 10 bases between them. CDR3 DNA: TGCGCCAGCAGCTTGGCCGGGGGTTACTACGAGCAGTACTTC. Translating it yields CASSLAGGYYEQYF.

J is TRBJ1-1 and V is TRBV4-1, with TRBD1 identical over 7 bases. The CDR3 consists of 14 residues. After removal of 3 bases from V and 4 bases from J, the junction contained 5 bases not matched to a gene. Germline V CDR1 and CDR2: MGHRA, YSYEKL. CDR3 protein: CASSQLQGGTEAFF. As DNA, the CDR3 is TGCGCCAGCAGCCAGCTCCAGGGGGGCACTGAAGCTTTCTTT.

The rearrangement joins TRBV7-9 to TRBJ1-5; tentative D call: TRBD1 (5 bases). V was pared by 5 bases and J by 1 base, with 9 bases between. The CDR3 has 14 residues. The germline V gene has CDR1 SEHNR and CDR2 FQNEAQ (reference sequence). The CDR3 here is CASSTDRSNQPQHF. The CDR3, as DNA: TGTGCCAGCAGCACTGACAGAAGCAATCAGCCCCAGCATTTT.

The chain employs TRBV9 and TRBJ2-7; tentatively, D is TRBD2 (6 bases). CDR3 size: 14 residues. CDR1 and CDR2 from the germline V gene are SGDLS and YYNGEE. The V gene lost 2 bases and the J gene lost 0 bases, with 9 bases spanning the gap. In DNA, the CDR3 is TGTGCCAGCAGCGTCGGAGGGCCCTCCTACGAGCAGTACTTC. This gives the protein CASSVGGPSYEQYF.

The chain combines TRBV11-2 with TRBJ2-7, with 8 bases that match TRBD2. This CDR3 is built from 15 residues. Per germline, CDR1 SGHAT and CDR2 FQNNGV. Trimming at V came to 1 base and at J to 6 bases, leaving 8 bases not matched to a gene. The CDR3 here is CASSLGREDLSEQYF. The CDR3 DNA is TGTGCCAGCAGCTTAGGGCGGGAGGACCTATCCGAGCAGTACTTC.

This chain uses TRBV6-5 with TRBJ2-5; TRBD1 matches at 9 bases. This CDR3 comprises 13 residues. V lost 7 bases, J lost 5 bases, and 5 bases stayed unmatched. The germline V gene has CDR1 MNHEY and CDR2 SVGAGI. Here the CDR3 DNA reads TGTGCCAGCAACAACAGGGGGCAGGAGACCCAGTACTTC. This sequence encodes CASNNRGQETQYF.

This rearrangement joins TRBV4-1 to TRBJ1-4; TRBD1 might be the D (6 bases). The CDR3 covers 18 residues. Trimming took 4 bases from V and 6 from J, leaving 24 bases between them. The germline CDR1 and CDR2 sequences are MGHRA and YSYEKL. CDR3 nucleotides: TGCGCCAGCAGCCCAAGAGTTACAGGGAGGGGGTGGGATGAAAAACTGTTTTTT. It encodes CASSPRVTGRGWDEKLFF.

The V and J genes are TRBV10-3 and TRBJ2-7, with a possible D match to TRBD2 (5 bases). This CDR3 is 15 amino acids long. CDR1 is ENHRY and CDR2 is SYGVKD in the germline V gene. V lost 0 bases and J lost 2, with 11 bases in between. Written as DNA, the CDR3 is TGTGCCATCAGTGAGTCTCGGGAAAGAACCTACGAGCAGTACTTC. It translates to CAISESRERTYEQYF.

The chain combines TRBV6-5 with TRBJ2-7; a weak D match, TRBD2 (6 bases). Trimming took 6 bases from V and 5 from J, leaving 17 bases between them. From germline, CDR1 is MNHEY and CDR2 SVGAGI. The CDR3 has 14 residues. CDR3 in DNA: TGTGCCAGCAGACAGACTAGTACTTCCCACGAGCAGTACTTC. Translating gives CASRQTSTSHEQYF.

This clone was recorded only once. CDR3: CASSPAGARGEQFF. CDR3 DNA: TGTGCCAGCAGCCCAGCGGGGGCCCGCGGTGAGCAGTTCTTC. The rearrangement uses TRBV14 and TRBJ2-1, with 8 bases identical to TRBD2. The CDR3 is 14 residues long. V shed 4 bases and J 9 bases; nucleotides not matched to a gene: 8. Per germline, CDR1 SGHDN and CDR2 FVKESK.

This clone was observed a few times. This sequence joins TRBV7-9 and TRBJ1-1; tentatively, D is TRBD1 (6 bases). Trimming took 10 bases from V and 1 from J, leaving 13 bases between them. The CDR3 contains 13 residues. Germline loops: CDR1 SEHNR, CDR2 FQNEAQ (reference sequence). CDR3: CAMQGTSNTEAFF. The CDR3 nucleotides read TGTGCCATGCAGGGGACATCGAACACTGAAGCTTTCTTT.

V and J are TRBV6-1 and TRBJ2-3; no clear D gene. The CDR3 runs to 14 residues. The ends were cut back, 9 bases at V and 2 bases at J, with 15 bases in the middle. In germline, CDR1 is MNHNS, CDR2 SASEGT. The CDR3 DNA follows: TGTGCCAGTAAGTCGGGTCTCTTCACAGATACGCAGTATTTT. Translating it yields CASKSGLFTDTQYF.

The rearrangement uses TRBV9 and TRBJ2-5, with TRBD2 matching over 8 bases. There are 14 residues in the CDR3. Germline CDR1 is SGDLS and CDR2 is YYNGEE. Trimming took 1 base from V and 4 from J; bases not matched to a gene: 3. The CDR3 nucleotides are TGTGCCAGCAGCGTACAAGGACTAGCAGAGACCCAGTACTTC. This sequence encodes CASSVQGLAETQYF.

This clone was picked up a small number of times. The CDR3 nucleotides are TGTGCCAGCAGTGATCGTGCCTACAATGAGCAGTTCTTC. Translation gives CASSDRAYNEQFF. V is TRBV6-1 and J is TRBJ2-1; no definite D call. This CDR3 has 13 residues. The ends were cut back, 3 bases at V and 2 bases at J, with 5 bases in the middle. Germline V CDR1 and CDR2: MNHNS, SASEGT.

This sequence joins TRBV19 and TRBJ1-4; TRBD1 is a possible D gene (6 bases). The CDR3 is 14 amino acids. Germline V lookup: CDR1 LNHDA, CDR2 SQIVND (reference sequence). Trimming took off 4 bases at V and 7 bases at J, with 13 bases between the two ends. The CDR3 nucleotides read TGTGCCAGTAGTACCACAGGGATGGTTGAAAAACTGTTTTTT. Its translation is CASSTTGMVEKLFF. The whole variable domain, remainder taken from reference TRBV19 and TRBJ1-4, is DGGITQSPKYLFRKEGQNVTLSCEQNLNHDAMYWYRQDPGQGLRLIYYSQIVNDFQKGDIAEGYSVSREKKESFPLTVTSAQKNPTAFYLCASSTTGMVEKLFFGSGTQLSVL.

V and J are TRBV5-1 and TRBJ2-7; TRBD2 matches at 10 bases. Per the germline V gene, CDR1 is SGHRS and CDR2 is YFSETQ. Trimming at V came to 0 bases and at J to 2 bases, leaving 5 bases not matched to a gene. The CDR3 has 16 amino acids. CDR3 loop: CASSLDGTSATYEQYF. CDR3 DNA sequence: TGCGCCAGCAGCTTGGACGGGACTAGCGCAACCTACGAGCAGTACTTC.

This chain joins TRBV7-2 and TRBJ2-4, with D possibly being TRBD2 (5 bases). CDR1 SGHTA and CDR2 FQGNSA come from the germline V gene. The length of the CDR3 is 18 residues. V gave up 2 bases and J gave up 3 bases, with 20 bases separating them. CDR3 protein: CASSLSWYRGSRKNIQYF. CDR3 DNA sequence: TGTGCCAGCAGCTTATCCTGGTATCGAGGGAGCCGCAAAAACATTCAGTACTTC.

The V gene is TRBV5-5, the J gene TRBJ2-5; 9 bases align to TRBD2. The CDR3 sequence is 15 residues long. Germline trimming cut 0 bases from V and 4 bases from J; bases unmatched to any gene: 4. CDR1 SGHKS and CDR2 YYEKEE come from the germline V gene (reference sequence). CDR3: CASSLGGGALETQYF. CDR3 DNA sequence: TGTGCCAGCAGCTTGGGCGGGGGGGCCTTAGAGACCCAGTACTTC.

The gene calls are TRBV27 and TRBJ2-7, with D perhaps matching TRBD1 (5 bases). Germline V gene data show CDR1 as MNHEY and CDR2 as SMNVEV (reference sequence). The CDR3 sequence is 13 residues long. V gave up 8 bases and J gave up 0 bases, with 11 bases separating them. The DNA for the CDR3 is TGTGCCAGCGCTATTACAGGCTCCTACGAGCAGTACTTC. Amino acids: CASAITGSYEQYF.

The rearrangement uses TRBV27 and TRBJ1-5; D gene unclear. The germline gives CDR1 MNHEY, CDR2 SMNVEV (reference sequence). The CDR3 covers 14 residues. The V end lost 8 bases, the J end lost 0 bases, and 11 bases lay between the germline ends. In DNA, the CDR3 is TGTGCCAGCTCTGCGGGGTATAGCAATCAGCCCCAGCATTTT. Protein sequence: CASSAGYSNQPQHF.